The 30 T cell receptor beta chains listed next were all sequenced from one sample in a study of vaccination and CD4 T cells after COVID-19. The sample's treatment: approximately nine-day PBMC culture with coronavirus spike peptide pools or control peptides (ViraFEST assay). CD4+ T cells that came from the unexposed donor were collected before the COVID-19 pandemic (2011-2018). No antigen has been identified for these receptors. CD4+ T cells that had been cultured provided DNA sequenced with the Oncomine TCR Beta short-read assay. Investigators obtained genomic DNA by extraction from cultured CD4+ T cells. TCRdb reprocessed the PCR reads via MiXCR and lists one record per CDR3 protein. The sample carries 11,000 or so distinct CDR3 sequences, around a third recorded once. Sequencing was done on a sample of CD4+ T cells from blood, cultured in vitro. These receptors all stem from a human donor in good health.

The rearrangement joins TRBV15 to TRBJ2-3; D gene unclear. Per germline, CDR1 LNHNV and CDR2 YYDKDF (reference sequence). Trimming removed 3 bases at V and 2 bases at J, with 3 bases between. The CDR3 covers 12 residues. As DNA, the CDR3 is TGTGCCACCAGCAGGATCACAGATACGCAGTATTTT. It translates to CATSRITDTQYF.

This chain connects TRBV18 to TRBJ2-1; no clear D. The CDR3 length is 11 residues. Germline V gene lookup returns CDR1 KGHSH and CDR2 LQKENI. V gave up 3 bases and J gave up 7 bases, with 4 bases separating them. CDR3 DNA: TGTGCCAGCTCACCGGGGAATGAGCAGTTCTTC. Its translation: CASSPGNEQFF.

The gene calls are TRBV12-3 or TRBV12-4 and TRBJ1-2; D is unclear. Trimming took 4 bases from V and 2 from J, leaving 11 bases between them. CDR3 size: 14 residues. DNA for the CDR3: TGTGCCAGCAGTTCTGGGCAAACGAACTATGGCTACACCTTC. This translates into CASSSGQTNYGYTF.

V usage is TRBV28 and J usage is TRBJ2-1; D remains ambiguous. Germline assignment: CDR1 MDHEN and CDR2 SYDVKM. The CDR3 covers 12 residues. Trimming took off 5 bases at V and 12 bases at J, with 14 bases between the two ends. The CDR3 DNA reads as TGTGCCAGCAGTCGTGGACCGACTGGGCAGTTCTTC. It translates to CASSRGPTGQFF.

This chain joins TRBV27 and TRBJ2-1; D gene uncertain. V was shortened by 6 bases and J by 0 bases, with 21 bases between the two germline ends. Per the germline V gene, CDR1 is MNHEY and CDR2 is SMNVEV (reference sequence). CDR3 size: 18 residues. The CDR3: CASSYTNLRRSSYNEQFF. As DNA, the CDR3 is TGTGCCAGCAGCTACACGAATTTGAGGCGGAGCTCCTACAATGAGCAGTTCTTC.

CDR3 sequence (DNA): TGCGCCAGCAGCCAACCGGGAGTTTCCTACGAGCAGTACTTC. This translates into CASSQPGVSYEQYF. The chain has TRBV4-1 and TRBJ2-7; possibly TRBD2 for D (6 bases). Trimming cost V 2 bases and J 1 base, with 9 bases left between them. The CDR3 runs 14 residues. Germline V gives CDR1 MGHRA, CDR2 YSYEKL.

The gene calls are TRBV6-5 and TRBJ2-1; 14 positions agree with TRBD2. This CDR3 is built from 15 residues. After removal of 4 bases from V and 6 bases from J, the junction contained 2 bases not matched to a gene. Per germline, CDR1 MNHEY and CDR2 SVGAGI. The CDR3 protein is CASSFGLAGGNEQFF. DNA of the CDR3: TGTGCCAGCAGTTTCGGACTAGCGGGAGGCAATGAGCAGTTCTTC.

The chain employs TRBV20-1 and TRBJ1-2, with 7 bases fitting TRBD1. The CDR3 runs 12 residues. Per germline, CDR1 DFQATT and CDR2 SNEGSKA (reference sequence). Unmatched junction bases numbered 5, after V lost 5 bases and J lost 5 bases. Here the CDR3 DNA reads TGCAGTGCTCCTCGGGACAGATATGGCTACACCTTC. It translates to CSAPRDRYGYTF.

The chain links TRBV12-3 or TRBV12-4 to TRBJ1-2, with D perhaps matching TRBD1 (5 bases). Trimming stripped 7 bases from V and 4 bases from J, with 16 bases between. The CDR3 is made up of 14 amino acids. CDR3 loop: CASTAGGRIYGYTF. The CDR3 nucleotides read TGTGCCAGCACCGCGGGGGGAAGAATCTATGGCTACACCTTC.

The chain recombines TRBV6-4 with TRBJ2-7, with D possibly TRBD2 on 5 matching bases. Trimming pared 5 bases from V and 4 bases from J, leaving 12 bases between. The CDR3 is 13 residues long. CDR1 and CDR2 (germline): MRHNA, SNTAGT. The CDR3 nucleotides read TGTGCCAGCAGTCCCTGGGCGGGTTACGAGCAGTACTTC. This sequence encodes CASSPWAGYEQYF.

This clonotype was recorded a few times. The chain couples TRBV7-2 to TRBJ1-3; D ambiguous. Germline assignment: CDR1 SGHTA and CDR2 FQGNSA. This CDR3 has 14 residues. V was shortened by 1 base and J by 0 bases, with 4 bases between the two germline ends. This chain's CDR3 is CASSLVDSGNTIYF. For the CDR3, the DNA is TGTGCCAGCAGCTTAGTGGACTCTGGAAACACCATATATTTT.

The chain links TRBV30 to TRBJ1-5, with D unresolved. CDR1 is GTSNPN and CDR2 is SVGIG in the germline V gene (reference sequence). The CDR3 runs 10 residues. The CDR3 reads CALGNQPQHF. The CDR3, as DNA: TGTGCGTTGGGGAATCAGCCCCAGCATTTT.

The chain employs TRBV7-8 and TRBJ2-7; tentatively, D is TRBD1 (5 bases). CDR3 length: 13 amino acids. V lost 5 bases, J lost 6 bases, and 14 bases lay in between. Germline V gives CDR1 SGHVS, CDR2 FQNEAQ. The CDR3 is CASSHTSRGEQYF. The CDR3 DNA sequence: TGTGCCAGCAGCCACACGTCTAGGGGCGAGCAGTACTTC.

The CDR3 protein is CSAPGGRETQYF. The CDR3 nucleotides read TGCAGTGCCCCGGGGGGGCGAGAGACCCAGTACTTC. The chain is built from TRBV20-1 and TRBJ2-5, with 8 bases lining up with TRBD2. With 6 bases clipped from V and 4 bases from J, the junction kept 4 bases outside the gene matches. Per the germline V gene, CDR1 is DFQATT and CDR2 is SNEGSKA (reference sequence). The length of the CDR3 is 12 residues.

This clonotype was seen only a few times. The chain couples TRBV7-8 to TRBJ2-2, with TRBD2 as a possible D gene (6 bases). The CDR3 extends over 17 amino acids. CDR1 is SGHVS and CDR2 is FQNEAQ in the germline V gene. V lost 2 bases to trimming and J lost 5 bases, with 18 bases between them. CDR3 nucleotide sequence: TGTGCCAGCAGCTTAAACGTCTCGAGACTAGTTACCGGGGAGCTGTTTTTT. Protein product: CASSLNVSRLVTGELFF.

This clonotype has only a few counts. V and J are TRBV28 and TRBJ1-5; TRBD1 matches at 7 bases. The germline CDR1 and CDR2 sequences are MDHEN and SYDVKM. This CDR3 spans 14 amino acids. The V and J ends lost 6 bases and 4 bases, in that order; junction bases with no gene match: 6. CDR3 protein: CASSQGGGNQPQHF. DNA for the CDR3: TGTGCCAGCAGCCAGGGGGGCGGTAATCAGCCCCAGCATTTT. The full variable domain, completed using reference TRBV28 and TRBJ1-5, is DVKVTQSSRYLVKRTGEKVFLECVQDMDHENMFWYRQDPGLGLRLIYFSYDVKMKEKGDIPEGYSVSREKKERFSLILESASTNQTSMYLCASSQGGGNQPQHFGDGTRLSIL.

This chain uses TRBV10-3 with TRBJ1-1, with D possibly being TRBD1 (6 bases). There are 13 residues in the CDR3. Per the germline V gene, CDR1 is ENHRY and CDR2 is SYGVKD. Trimming removed 5 bases at V and 1 base at J, with 8 bases between. CDR3 region: CAISQQGNTEAFF. In DNA, the CDR3 is TGTGCCATCAGTCAACAGGGGAACACTGAAGCTTTCTTT.

In its sample, this clonotype was seen a few times. This chain connects TRBV27 to TRBJ2-6; D is unclear. V was shortened by 6 bases and J by 1 base, with 19 bases between the two germline ends. Looked up from germline, CDR1 is MNHEY and CDR2 is SMNVEV (reference sequence). This CDR3 is built from 18 residues. CDR3 region: CASRTTLSPQSGANVLTF. The CDR3 DNA is TGTGCCAGCAGGACGACACTAAGCCCCCAATCTGGGGCCAACGTCCTGACTTTC.

Judged by abundance, this clonotype is medium-sized. The chain uses TRBV20-1 and TRBJ2-7, with 16 bases aligning to TRBD2. This CDR3 has 15 amino acids. Per the germline V gene, CDR1 is DFQATT and CDR2 is SNEGSKA (reference sequence). Trimming cost V 5 bases and J 6 bases; bases outside gene matches: 7. The CDR3 DNA reads as TGCAGTGCTGTGGGACTAGCGGGAGGGCCCATCGAGCAGTACTTC. As protein: CSAVGLAGGPIEQYF.

This chain uses TRBV29-1 with TRBJ1-2, with 7 bases identical to TRBD1. The germline V gene has CDR1 SQVTM and CDR2 ANQGSEA. After removal of 3 bases from V and 13 bases from J, the junction contained 14 bases not matched to a gene. The CDR3 spans 13 residues. This chain's CDR3 is CSVESRQGGRGTF. CDR3 coding DNA: TGCAGCGTTGAGTCCCGACAGGGAGGAAGGGGCACCTTC.

The CDR3: CASSLAGTAKYTF. The CDR3 DNA reads as TGTGCCAGCAGCTTAGCCGGGACAGCAAAGTACACCTTC. The chain is built from TRBV7-8 and TRBJ1-2, with TRBD1 matching over 7 bases. Per germline, CDR1 SGHVS and CDR2 FQNEAQ. V was pared by 0 bases and J by 11 bases, with 6 bases of the junction left unmatched. This CDR3 contains 13 residues.

This clonotype was seen more than once but under ten times. The chain couples TRBV20-1 to TRBJ2-3, with no clear D. V lost 5 bases and J 4 bases, leaving 7 bases between the germline ends. The CDR3 has 11 amino acids. Germline-derived CDR1 and CDR2 are DFQATT and SNEGSKA (reference sequence). CDR3 loop: CSAFRADTQYF. The CDR3, as DNA: TGCAGTGCTTTTAGGGCAGATACGCAGTATTTT.

V usage is TRBV2 and J usage is TRBJ1-1; tentatively, D is TRBD1 (6 bases). The CDR3 extends over 14 amino acids. CDR1 and CDR2 (germline): SNHLY, FYNNEI. The V and J ends lost 8 bases and 5 bases respectively, with 18 bases between them. CDR3 region: CASRGAGVWTEAFF. The CDR3 nucleotides are TGTGCCAGCCGGGGTGCAGGGGTGTGGACTGAAGCTTTCTTT. The whole variable domain, filled in from reference TRBV2 and TRBJ1-1, reads EPEVTQTPSHQVTQMGQEVILRCVPISNHLYFYWYRQILGQKVEFLVSFYNNEISEKSEIFDDQFSVERPDGSNFTLKIRSTKLEDSAMYFCASRGAGVWTEAFFGQGTRLTVV.

The V call is TRBV12-3 or TRBV12-4, the J call TRBJ1-1; D ambiguous. The CDR3 runs 14 residues. V was trimmed by 3 bases and J by 0 bases, leaving 8 bases between them. The DNA for the CDR3 is TGTGCCAGCAGTTTGCAGAGCATGAACACTGAAGCTTTCTTT. Translation gives CASSLQSMNTEAFF.

The chain uses TRBV7-3 and TRBJ2-3; D might be TRBD2 (6 bases). V was cut by 2 bases and J by 1 base, with 10 bases left in between. CDR3 length equals 15 residues. Germline assignment: CDR1 SGHTA and CDR2 FQGTGA. CDR3 nucleotides: TGTGCCAGCAGCTTATGGGCTAGCGGCACAGATACGCAGTATTTT. As protein: CASSLWASGTDTQYF.

The chain combines TRBV5-1 with TRBJ1-2, with 7 nucleotides matching TRBD1. V lost 2 bases, J lost 8 bases, and 6 bases stayed unmatched. CDR1 is SGHRS and CDR2 is YFSETQ in the germline V gene. CDR3 size: 13 residues. The CDR3: CASSFGQGDGYTF. The CDR3 DNA follows: TGCGCCAGCAGCTTCGGCCAGGGGGACGGCTACACCTTC.

CDR3 coding DNA: TGCGCCAGCAGCTCCAAACAGGGGAATGGCTATGGCTACACCTTC. Translated: CASSSKQGNGYGYTF. This chain joins TRBV5-1 and TRBJ1-2; 7 bases agree with TRBD1. Per germline, CDR1 SGHRS and CDR2 YFSETQ. The CDR3 loop spans 15 amino acids. The V segment lost 3 bases and the J segment 4 bases; nucleotides outside the gene matches: 9.

CDR3 in amino acids: CASSFRETDRKLFF. Here the CDR3 DNA reads TGTGCCAGCAGCTTCCGGGAGACGGATAGGAAACTGTTTTTT. The chain carries TRBV11-3 and TRBJ1-4; no definite D call. The CDR3 spans 14 residues. Looked up from germline, CDR1 is SGHNT and CDR2 is YENEEA. V was shortened by 3 bases and J by 11 bases, with 16 bases between the two germline ends.

The rearrangement links TRBV20-1 to TRBJ2-7; 14 positions agree with TRBD2. V lost 5 bases, J lost 5 bases, and 5 bases stayed unmatched. There are 14 residues in the CDR3. Germline values: CDR1 DFQATT, CDR2 SNEGSKA (reference sequence). The CDR3 DNA is TGCAGTGCTCTGACTAGCGGGAGGGCGGACGAGCAGTACTTC. Protein sequence: CSALTSGRADEQYF.

This clonotype has only one observation. V gene TRBV28 combines with J gene TRBJ2-5; the match to TRBD2 covers 10 bases. The germline V gene encodes CDR1 MDHEN and CDR2 SYDVKM. The V gene end was trimmed by 4 bases and the J gene end by 0 bases; junction bases not matched to a gene: 5. The CDR3 length is 16 residues. The CDR3 sequence: CASSYLGTSDQETQYF. DNA of the CDR3: TGTGCCAGCAGTTACCTCGGGACTAGCGACCAAGAGACCCAGTACTTC.